This T cell receptor (beta chain) was found in a study of T cell repertoires in cytomegalovirus infection. Study background: Use of recently identified HLA-C-restricted and well-studied HLA-B-restricted CMV epitopes was part of the study. Matching HLA type, along with CMV infection, was indicated by public TCR beta signatures. Study-wide findings and caveats: In two of eight donors, the top clonotype was HLA-C-restricted CMV-specific. Cumulative public TCR beta family frequency identified CMV carriers with the relevant HLA.

The CDR3 sequence is 13 residues long. V lost 1 base, J lost 6 bases, and 9 bases lay in between. Per germline, CDR1 LGHDT and CDR2 YNNKEL (reference sequence). TCRdb re-called the reads with MiXCR, one entry per CDR3 protein. Here the sample spans around 100,000 distinct CDR3 sequences, about 30% being singletons. The table lists this clonotype with many counts. Its antigen is undetermined. This rearrangement joins TRBV3-1 to TRBJ1-2; D not resolved. The specimen comprised CD8+ T cells from cultured PBMCs, sampled from culture after CMV antigen stimulation. This TCR was recovered from a human donor in good health (CMV status not recorded). Some clones in this sample may be carry-over from other donors' samples. The CDR3 sequence: CASSQARHHGYTF. CDR3 nucleotides: TGTGCCAGCAGCCAAGCCAGACACCATGGCTACACCTTC.